These T cell receptor beta chains were read from a single sample in a study of T cell repertoires in cytomegalovirus infection. From the reads, TCRdb called clonotypes with MiXCR, one entry per CDR3 protein. Here the sample spans fewer than 200,000 distinct CDR3 sequences, about 20% being singletons. These TCRs are of unknown antigen specificity. The specimen comprised CD8+ T cells from cultured PBMCs, sampled from culture after CMV antigen stimulation. These receptors were obtained from a human donor in good health (CMV status not recorded). Some clones in this sample may be carry-over from other donors' samples. CDR3s include the opening cysteine and the closing phenylalanine or tryptophan. The D gene is left open where the match is weak. A row's size may be missing; if present it is once, few, many or a size class.

V	size	J	D	CDR3	DNA
TRBV7-2	-	TRBJ2-1	-	CASRNRDTSSYNEQFF	TGTGCCAGCAGGAACAGGGACACGAGCTCCTACAATGAGCAGTTCTTC
TRBV25-1	few	TRBJ1-5	-	CASSEHGDQPQHF	TGTGCCAGCAGTGAACACGGAGACCAGCCCCAGCATTTT
TRBV7-2	many	TRBJ1-1	-	CASRPVGTEAFF	TGTGCCAGCCGTCCTGTGGGCACTGAAGCTTTCTTT
TRBV12-3/TRBV12-4	many	TRBJ2-1	-	CASSPTGGEQFF	TGTGCCAGCAGTCCTACAGGAGGGGAGCAGTTCTTC
TRBV13	-	TRBJ2-3	TRBD1	CASSSTGDGPDTQYF	TGTGCCAGCAGCTCCACAGGGGATGGGCCAGATACGCAGTATTTT
TRBV19	few	TRBJ1-5	TRBD1	CASSIERGRFWFNQPQHF	TGTGCCAGTAGTATCGAGAGGGGGCGCTTCTGGTTCAATCAGCCCCAGCATTTT
TRBV27	-	TRBJ2-1	-	CASSPKYNEQFF	TGTGCCAGCAGTCCCAAGTACAATGAGCAGTTCTTC
TRBV19	many	TRBJ1-1	-	CASEVGGSTEAFF	TGTGCCAGCGAGGTCGGGGGGAGCACTGAAGCTTTCTTT
TRBV6-1	few	TRBJ1-5	-	CASRPDGNSNQPQHF	TGTGCCAGCAGACCGGACGGGAATAGCAATCAGCCCCAGCATTTT
TRBV27	few	TRBJ2-3	TRBD2	CASRASGGYTDTQYF	TGTGCCAGCAGGGCTAGCGGGGGGTACACAGATACGCAGTATTTT
TRBV20-1	few	TRBJ2-7	-	CSVKALTGGYEDEQYF	TGCAGTGTGAAGGCCCTGACGGGGGGCTACGAAGACGAGCAGTACTTC
TRBV7-9	-	TRBJ2-5	-	CASSLARGGSRETQYF	TGTGCCAGCAGCTTAGCCCGAGGGGGATCCAGGGAGACCCAGTACTTC
TRBV7-6	-	TRBJ2-3	TRBD2	CASSLALAGGDPTDTQYF	TGTGCCAGCAGCTTAGCTCTAGCGGGGGGGGATCCCACAGATACGCAGTATTTT
TRBV7-9	-	TRBJ2-6	TRBD1	CASSPGTGGVGANVLTF	TGTGCCAGCAGCCCCGGGACAGGGGGGGTTGGGGCTAACGTCCTGACTTTC
TRBV7-2	few	TRBJ2-2	-	CASSPTGGSNTGELFF	TGTGCCAGCAGCCCCACTGGGGGCTCGAACACCGGGGAGCTGTTTTTT
TRBV12-3/TRBV12-4	-	TRBJ2-1	-	CASSLPGGLIGDEQFF	TGTGCCAGCAGTTTGCCCGGGGGCCTTATTGGGGATGAGCAGTTCTTC
TRBV4-1	few	TRBJ1-2	-	CASSQSNRDDYTF	TGCGCCAGCAGCCAGTCGAACAGGGACGACTACACCTTC
TRBV7-9	-	TRBJ2-2	TRBD1	CASPRDRVNTGELFF	TGTGCCAGCCCCCGGGACAGGGTCAACACCGGGGAGCTGTTTTTT